This is a list of T cell receptor beta chains from one sample in a study of regulatory T cells in long-lasting Graves disease. One entry per CDR3 protein, called by TCRdb with MiXCR from the multiplex PCR reads. Altogether about 500,000 distinct CDR3 sequences are present, roughly 16% being singletons, with the ten largest covering 10% to 15%. The data also belong to a second study, concerning T cells in Graves' hyperthyroidism and ophthalmopathy.

The starting material was peripheral blood mononuclear cells (PBMCs), obtained at new diagnosis, from a patient treated with antithyroid drugs. These TCRs come from a man aged 35 to 55 with Graves disease. Both conserved end residues are part of each CDR3. A D gene is named only where the DNA matches it firmly. Clone size appears in some rows only: once, few, many, or a class for an expanded clone.

TRBV6-1	TRBJ2-5	many	.	TGTGCCAGCAGTGAAGCCCTCAATCGGGCGACCCAGTACTTC	CASSEALNRATQYF
TRBV29-1	TRBJ2-7	many	.	TGCAGCGTTGTCACGTCGTGGGGGGCGAGTGACGAGCAGTACTTC	CSVVTSWGASDEQYF
TRBV20-1	TRBJ2-7	many	TRBD2	TGCAGTGCTAGGGCCGGGACTAGTATATTCCACGAGCAGTACTTC	CSARAGTSIFHEQYF
TRBV5-1	TRBJ2-5	.	.	TGCGCCAGCAGCTTGGTCGGAGAGGGGGAGACCCAGTACTTC	CASSLVGEGETQYF
TRBV7-2	TRBJ2-5	.	TRBD1	TGTGCCAGCAGCCTCGCCGCAGGACAGGGAAGGCAAGAGACCCAGTACTTC	CASSLAAGQGRQETQYF
TRBV27	TRBJ2-1	many	.	TGTGCCAGCAGTTTTGTAGCTACCTTTCGCTTCAATGAGCAGTTCTTC	CASSFVATFRFNEQFF
TRBV15	TRBJ1-2	many	TRBD1	TGTGCCACCAGCAGAGTCGCGGGACAGGGTATTGATGGCTACACCTTC	CATSRVAGQGIDGYTF
TRBV7-9	TRBJ2-1	many	TRBD2	TGTGCCAGCAGCTTAGCAAGGGGACTAGCTGTCAATGAGCAGTTCTTC	CASSLARGLAVNEQFF
TRBV3-1	TRBJ2-1	many	.	TGTGCCAGCAGCACTTTTAGGACGAACGACAATGAGCAGTTCTTC	CASSTFRTNDNEQFF
TRBV11-2	TRBJ2-7	many	.	TGTGCCAGCAGCTTAGCCCCGGATTCCTACGAGCAGTACTTC	CASSLAPDSYEQYF
TRBV6-5	TRBJ1-2	few	TRBD1	TGTGCCAGCAGTTACTCGGTCCCCGGGACAGCGATCACCTTC	CASSYSVPGTAITF
TRBV20-1	TRBJ2-1	few	TRBD2	TGCAGTGCTAGATCTCAGGTTAGCGGGGCCCTCTACAATGAGCAGTTCTTC	CSARSQVSGALYNEQFF
TRBV19	TRBJ2-1	.	.	TGTGCCAGTAGCCCGAGTGAATACAATGAGCAGTTCTTC	CASSPSEYNEQFF
TRBV28	TRBJ2-1	many	.	TGTGCCAGCAAGGAGGATGGACAACGCCGAAACAATGAGCAGTTCTTC	CASKEDGQRRNNEQFF
TRBV7-2	TRBJ1-5	few	.	TGTGCCAGCAGCCTAGGGGTTAGACGGCGGGGTCAGCCCCAGCATTTT	CASSLGVRRRGQPQHF
TRBV14	TRBJ2-7	.	TRBD2	TGTGCCAGCAGCCAAGATCTAGCGGGCTCCTACGAGCAGTACTTC	CASSQDLAGSYEQYF
TRBV20-1	TRBJ2-7	many	TRBD2	TGCAGTGCGATTGGGACCCCGGGACTAGCGGCCCCTTACGAGCAGTACTTC	CSAIGTPGLAAPYEQYF
TRBV28	TRBJ1-4	once	TRBD1	TGTGCCAGCAGTCCCCATGTCGGGACAGGGGGCTGGAGTGAAAAACTGTTTTTT	CASSPHVGTGGWSEKLFF
TRBV19	TRBJ2-1	few	.	TGTGCCAGTAGTATGGGGGGGGGCGATGAGCAGTTCTTC	CASSMGGGDEQFF
TRBV28	TRBJ2-2	many	.	TGTGCCAGCAGTTTTGGTGGGTCTAACACCGGGGAGCTGTTTTTT	CASSFGGSNTGELFF
TRBV20-1	TRBJ2-7	.	.	TGCAGTGCTGGGTCGGACGGCTACGAGCAGTACTTC	CSAGSDGYEQYF
TRBV20-1	TRBJ2-7	many	TRBD1	TGCAGTGCTAGAGACCGGGACAGGGGTTCAGCCTACGAGCAGTACTTC	CSARDRDRGSAYEQYF
TRBV11-3	TRBJ1-2	.	.	TGTGCCAGCAGCTCGTTAGGTCTCTATGGCTACACCTTC	CASSSLGLYGYTF
TRBV11-3	TRBJ2-1	many	.	TGTGCCAGCAGCTTGACTACCGGGAGTGCCAGTGAGCAGTTCTTC	CASSLTTGSASEQFF
TRBV9	TRBJ1-1	few	.	TGTGCCAGCAGCGTGGGGGGGGTGGTCACTGAAGCTTTCTTT	CASSVGGVVTEAFF
TRBV11-2	TRBJ2-3	many	TRBD1	TGTGCCAGCAGCCCATCTTTATCAGGACAGGGGGCCTATACGCAGTATTTT	CASSPSLSGQGAYTQYF
TRBV29-1	TRBJ2-6	many	.	TGCAGCGTTGTAACAGGCGCCAGCTCTGGGGCCAACGTCCTGACTTTC	CSVVTGASSGANVLTF
TRBV11-2	TRBJ1-3	many	.	TGTGCCAGCAGCTTAGATAAGTGGCAGGTGCGAAACACCATATATTTT	CASSLDKWQVRNTIYF
TRBV24-1	TRBJ2-3	many	.	TGTGCCACGGGTGAGCCTTCTAGCACAGATACGCAGTATTTT	CATGEPSSTDTQYF
TRBV9	TRBJ2-3	few	.	TGTGCCAGCAGCGGGAATAGCGGTCGCACAGATACGCAGTATTTT	CASSGNSGRTDTQYF
TRBV28	TRBJ2-1	many	.	TGTGCCAGCAATCCCACTTCAGTGAGCTCCTACAATGAGCAGTTCTTC	CASNPTSVSSYNEQFF
TRBV12-3/TRBV12-4	TRBJ2-5	.	TRBD1	TGTGCCACCCACAGGGGGCGCGGTGAGACCCAGTACTTC	CATHRGRGETQYF
TRBV6-2/TRBV6-3	TRBJ2-7	many	TRBD2	TGTGCCAGCAGTTCTCACGGACTAGCGGGGCGACCCTACGAGCAGTACTTC	CASSSHGLAGRPYEQYF
TRBV5-1	TRBJ2-1	.	TRBD2	TGCGCCAGCAGCGAACGACCTGGACTAGCGGGACCCAATGAGCAGTTCTTC	CASSERPGLAGPNEQFF
TRBV6-5	TRBJ1-1	many	.	TGTGCCAGCAGTTACCTCCGGGACGGGAACACTGAAGCTTTCTTT	CASSYLRDGNTEAFF
TRBV2	TRBJ2-7	few	TRBD2	TGTGCCAGCAGCTTAGGGACTAGCGGGGGCGAGCAGTACTTC	CASSLGTSGGEQYF
TRBV7-6	TRBJ2-1	.	.	TGTGCCAGCAGCTTAAGGGAGCGTAATGAGCAGTTCTTC	CASSLRERNEQFF
TRBV24-1	TRBJ2-3	few	.	TGTGCCACCAGTGCAGGGGCGGATACGCAGTATTTT	CATSAGADTQYF
TRBV19	TRBJ2-1	few	TRBD2	TGTGCCAGTAGTCCTGGGACTAGCGTTCATGAGCAGTTCTTC	CASSPGTSVHEQFF
TRBV28	TRBJ1-1	.	.	TGTGCCAGCAGTCTATTGGACAATTCTGAAGCTTTCTTT	CASSLLDNSEAFF
TRBV6-1	TRBJ1-1	.	.	TGTGCCAGCAGCGCGGGACAGAACACTGAAGCTTTCTTT	CASSAGQNTEAFF